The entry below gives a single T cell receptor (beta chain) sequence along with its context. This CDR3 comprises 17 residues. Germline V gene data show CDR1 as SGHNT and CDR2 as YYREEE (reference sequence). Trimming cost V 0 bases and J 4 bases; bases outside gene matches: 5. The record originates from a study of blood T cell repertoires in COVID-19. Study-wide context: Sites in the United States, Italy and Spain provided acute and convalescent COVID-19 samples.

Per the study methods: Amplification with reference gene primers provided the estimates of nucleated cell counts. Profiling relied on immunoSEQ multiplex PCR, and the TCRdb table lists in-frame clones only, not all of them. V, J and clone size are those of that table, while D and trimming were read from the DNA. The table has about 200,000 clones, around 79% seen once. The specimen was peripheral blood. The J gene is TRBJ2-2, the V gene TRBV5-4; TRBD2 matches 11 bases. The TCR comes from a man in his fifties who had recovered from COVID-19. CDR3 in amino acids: CASSLAIGTSGTGELFF. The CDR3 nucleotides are TGTGCCAGCAGCTTGGCCATAGGGACTAGCGGCACCGGGGAGCTGTTTTTT.